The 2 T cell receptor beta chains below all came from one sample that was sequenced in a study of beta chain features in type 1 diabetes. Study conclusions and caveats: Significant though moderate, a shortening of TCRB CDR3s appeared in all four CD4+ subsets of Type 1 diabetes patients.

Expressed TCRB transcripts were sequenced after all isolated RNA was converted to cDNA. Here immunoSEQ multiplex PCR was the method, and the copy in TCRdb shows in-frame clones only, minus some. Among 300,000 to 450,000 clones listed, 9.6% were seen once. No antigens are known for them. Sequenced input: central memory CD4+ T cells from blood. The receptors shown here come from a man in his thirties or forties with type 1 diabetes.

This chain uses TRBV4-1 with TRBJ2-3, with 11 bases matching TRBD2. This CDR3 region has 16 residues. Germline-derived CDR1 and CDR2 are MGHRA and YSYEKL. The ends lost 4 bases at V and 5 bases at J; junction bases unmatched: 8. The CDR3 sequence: CASSPRLAGGLDTQYF. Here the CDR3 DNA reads TGCGCCAGCAGCCCCCGGCTAGCGGGAGGATTAGATACGCAGTATTTT.

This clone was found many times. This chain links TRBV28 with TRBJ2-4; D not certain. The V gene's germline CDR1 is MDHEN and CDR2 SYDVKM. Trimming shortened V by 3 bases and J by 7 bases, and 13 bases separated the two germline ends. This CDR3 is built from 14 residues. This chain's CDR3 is CASSFSSTANIQYF. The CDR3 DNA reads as TGTGCCAGCAGTTTCAGCTCCACGGCGAACATTCAGTACTTC. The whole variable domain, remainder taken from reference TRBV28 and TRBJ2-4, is DVKVTQSSRYLVKRTGEKVFLECVQDMDHENMFWYRQDPGLGLRLIYFSYDVKMKEKGDIPEGYSVSREKKERFSLILESASTNQTSMYLCASSFSSTANIQYFGAGTRLSVL.